The 9 T cell receptor beta chains reported below all come from one sample, sequenced in a study of T cells in localized non-small cell lung cancer. Assay: immunoSEQ multiplex PCR; the TCRdb copy retains only in-frame clones and omits some. The sample yields 30,000 to 35,000 clones, almost 90% seen once. The source was peripheral blood, collected before any cancer treatment. The receptors originated from a woman aged 35-70 years with stage I lung adenocarcinoma.

The J gene is TRBJ1-3, the V gene TRBV15; D unclear. With 0 bases removed from V and 0 bases from J, the gap between germline ends came to 6 bases. From germline, CDR1 is LNHNV and CDR2 YYDKDF (reference sequence). The CDR3 is 15 amino acids. The chain's CDR3 is CATSRDRFSGNTIYF. In nucleotides, the CDR3 is TGTGCCACCAGCAGAGACAGGTTCTCTGGAAACACCATATATTTT.

J is TRBJ2-3 and V is TRBV10-3, with 7 bases that match TRBD1. Germline V lookup: CDR1 ENHRY, CDR2 SYGVKD. There are 14 residues in the CDR3. The trim removed 10 bases at V and 1 base at J, leaving 8 bases unmatched. CDR3 bases: TGTGCCACCGCGACAGGGCGAGGCACAGATACGCAGTATTTT. It yields the protein CATATGRGTDTQYF.

The J gene is TRBJ2-7, the V gene TRBV5-1; D is possibly TRBD2 (6 bases). The germline V and J ends were trimmed by 0 bases and 2 bases, with 9 bases remaining between them. Germline V gene lookup returns CDR1 SGHRS and CDR2 YFSETQ. The CDR3 spans 14 residues. The CDR3 DNA is TGCGCCAGCAGCTTGGCCACGGGGGCCTACGAGCAGTACTTC. Translating it yields CASSLATGAYEQYF.

The chain carries TRBV4-1 and TRBJ1-4, with TRBD1 identical over 9 bases. The CDR3 consists of 16 residues. CDR1 MGHRA and CDR2 YSYEKL come from the germline V gene. J gave up 10 bases and V 0 bases, and 9 bases lay outside the gene matches. The CDR3 nucleotides are TGCGCCAGCAGCCAAGATCCCACAGGGGGCTTTGTAAAACTGTTTTTT. Translating gives CASSQDPTGGFVKLFF.

The chain uses TRBV6-6 and TRBJ1-1; a possible D gene is TRBD1 (5 bases). This CDR3 has 13 residues. V gave up 6 bases and J gave up 1 base, with 9 bases separating them. Germline CDR1 MNHNY, CDR2 SVGAGI (reference sequence). CDR3 protein: CASSRGQNTEAFF. The CDR3 coding sequence is TGTGCCAGCAGCAGAGGACAGAACACTGAAGCTTTCTTT.

In this sample, this clone turned up once. J is TRBJ1-2 and V is TRBV4-3; D is uncertain. Trimming took off 0 bases at V and 8 bases at J, with 10 bases between the two ends. Germline loops: CDR1 LGHNA, CDR2 YSLEER. The CDR3 runs to 13 residues. CDR3 protein: CASSQDPRKGYTF. The CDR3 region has the DNA TGCGCCAGCAGCCAAGACCCCCGGAAGGGCTACACCTTC.

The rearrangement joins TRBV6-5 to TRBJ2-7; D assignment may be TRBD1 or TRBD2 (5 bases each). Trimming cost V 5 bases and J 2 bases, with 13 bases left between them. The CDR3 consists of 14 residues. Per germline, CDR1 MNHEY and CDR2 SVGAGI. This chain's CDR3 is CASSSDRGAYEQYF. The CDR3 nucleotides are TGTGCCAGCAGTAGCGACCGAGGGGCCTACGAGCAGTACTTC.

The chain uses TRBV6-1 and TRBJ2-2; 11 bases line up with TRBD1. CDR1 is MNHNS and CDR2 is SASEGT in the germline V gene. Trimming at V came to 7 bases and at J to 5 bases, leaving 6 bases not matched to a gene. The CDR3 loop spans 15 amino acids. The CDR3 DNA is TGTGCCAGCAATAAGGACAGGGGGCGAACCGGGGAGCTGTTTTTT. Translating gives CASNKDRGRTGELFF.

In its sample, this clone ranks as medium-sized (0.01 to 0.1%). A much larger clone differs by one base, so this may be a read error. The same CDR3 arises from other DNA sequences in this sample as well. The V gene is TRBV19, the J gene TRBJ1-5; D remains ambiguous. This CDR3 contains 12 residues. CDR1 is LNHDA, CDR2 SQIVND, per germline (reference sequence). V was shortened by 6 bases and J by 0 bases, with 3 bases between the two germline ends. Written as DNA, the CDR3 is TGTGCCAGTAGGAATAGCAATCAGCCCCAGCATTTT. This sequence encodes CASRNSNQPQHF.